These 5 T cell receptor beta chains came from one sample sequenced in a study of blood T cells in healthy people across ages. With a J-beta primer mix and a sample-barcoded 5' primer, a second PCR ran roughly 7 to 11 cycles. Via MiXCR, TCRdb re-called the 5' RACE reads, giving one row per CDR3 protein. The sample holds roughly 800,000 distinct CDR3 sequences, roughly 64% seen once. What was sequenced was blood. These receptor sequences come from a man aged 30 to 39 in good health.

V and J are TRBV9 and TRBJ1-2, with TRBD1 as a possible D gene (5 bases). V was shortened by 0 bases and J by 8 bases, with 17 bases between the two germline ends. The CDR3 is 15 amino acids. Germline assignment: CDR1 SGDLS and CDR2 YYNGEE. The CDR3, as DNA: TGTGCCAGCAGCGTAGGGACCTTTACGGGGGTAGGCTACACCTTC. This codes for CASSVGTFTGVGYTF.

The rearrangement links TRBV3-1 to TRBJ2-1; either TRBD1 or TRBD2 may fit D (5 bases each). Trimming removed 0 bases at V and 4 bases at J, with 7 bases between. CDR1 and CDR2 from the germline V gene are LGHDT and YNNKEL (reference sequence). The CDR3 contains 14 residues. The CDR3 sequence is CASSQEWGYNEQFF. The DNA for the CDR3 is TGTGCCAGCAGCCAAGAATGGGGGTACAATGAGCAGTTCTTC.

This clonotype is a singleton in its sample. The V and J genes are TRBV12-3 or TRBV12-4 and TRBJ1-1; D not resolved. The CDR3 runs to 11 residues. Trimming pared 11 bases from V and 7 bases from J, leaving 14 bases between. CDR3 loop: CAGKGDGEAFF. DNA of the CDR3: TGTGCCGGCAAGGGAGACGGTGAAGCTTTCTTT.

This clonotype came up a few times. As DNA, the CDR3 is TGCAGCGCCTCCTTCCCGGGACTACAAGAGACCCAGTACTTC. It translates to CSASFPGLQETQYF. The rearrangement joins TRBV29-1 to TRBJ2-5; 7 bases are a match to TRBD2. CDR1 is SQVTM, CDR2 ANQGSEA, per germline. Trimming at V came to 7 bases and at J to 2 bases, leaving 10 bases not matched to a gene. The CDR3 sequence is 14 residues long.

The chain recombines TRBV20-1 with TRBJ2-3; D not certain. This CDR3 contains 12 residues. Germline V CDR1 and CDR2: DFQATT, SNEGSKA (reference sequence). Between the trimmed V and J ends, which lost 1 base and 6 bases, there was a span of 8 bases. The CDR3 region is CSARGGRDTQYF. As DNA, the CDR3 is TGCAGTGCTAGAGGGGGTAGGGATACGCAGTATTTT.